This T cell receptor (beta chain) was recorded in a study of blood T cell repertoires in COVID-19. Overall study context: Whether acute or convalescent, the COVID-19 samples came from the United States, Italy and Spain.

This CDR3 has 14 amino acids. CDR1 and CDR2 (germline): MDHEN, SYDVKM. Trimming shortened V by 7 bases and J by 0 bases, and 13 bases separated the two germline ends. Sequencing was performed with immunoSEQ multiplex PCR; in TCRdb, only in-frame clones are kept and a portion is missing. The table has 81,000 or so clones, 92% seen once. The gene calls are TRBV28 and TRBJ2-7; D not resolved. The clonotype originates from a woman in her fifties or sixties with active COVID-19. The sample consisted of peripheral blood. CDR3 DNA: TGTGCCAGCATCGACACCCCCAGCTCCTACGAGCAGTACTTC. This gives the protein CASIDTPSSYEQYF.